Listed here are 30 T cell receptor beta chains from one sample, sequenced in a study of CD8 T cells in ankylosing spondylitis. TCRdb ran MiXCR on the 5' RACE reads and lists one entry per CDR3 protein. The sample comprises approximately 90,000 distinct CDR3 sequences, about 8% of which are singletons, and about a tenth rests with the top ten. Sequencing was performed on blood, either unsorted or a sorted T cell fraction (not recorded which). Receptor source: a male donor with ankylosing spondylitis or in good health (not recorded which).

This rearrangement joins TRBV7-2 to TRBJ1-5; D ambiguous. From germline, CDR1 is SGHTA and CDR2 FQGNSA. V was clipped by 2 bases and J by 6 bases, with 14 bases between them. This CDR3 comprises 15 residues. This CDR3 is CASSLMEEEGQPQHF. The DNA of the CDR3 is TGTGCCAGCAGCTTAATGGAAGAGGAGGGTCAGCCCCAGCATTTT.

In this sample, this clonotype turned up a few times. The chain employs TRBV6-2 or TRBV6-3 and TRBJ1-5; D is undetermined. The CDR3 sequence is 16 residues long. Germline V gene sequence: CDR1 MNHEY, CDR2 SVGEGT. V shed 2 bases and J shed 2 bases, with 13 bases lying between them. Here the CDR3 DNA reads TGTGCCAGCAGTTACGCCTGGAGGAGCGGCAATCAGCCCCAGCATTTT. Translation gives CASSYAWRSGNQPQHF.

This clonotype was recorded many times. J is TRBJ2-7 and V is TRBV4-2; D tentatively reads TRBD1 or TRBD2 (5 bases each). Trimming pared 4 bases from V and 0 bases from J, leaving 13 bases between. This CDR3 contains 15 residues. Germline CDR1 reads LGHNA; CDR2 reads YNFKEQ. The CDR3 bases are TGTGCCAGCAGCCGGGGGACGGAGAGCTCCTACGAGCAGTACTTC. It specifies CASSRGTESSYEQYF.

This clonotype came up many times. The rearrangement links TRBV20-1 to TRBJ2-1, with D possibly matching TRBD2 (5 bases). CDR1 and CDR2 (germline): DFQATT, SNEGSKA (reference sequence). V lost 0 bases to trimming and J lost 0 bases, with 9 bases between them. The CDR3 runs 15 residues. CDR3 amino acids: CSARDVRGSYNEQFF. The CDR3 DNA is TGCAGTGCTAGAGATGTCCGGGGCTCCTACAATGAGCAGTTCTTC.

This clonotype appeared many times. This chain links TRBV29-1 with TRBJ2-2; 10 bases line up with TRBD2. The CDR3 consists of 14 residues. The ends lost 1 base at V and 5 bases at J; junction bases unmatched: 1. Germline loops: CDR1 SQVTM, CDR2 ANQGSEA. The CDR3 DNA reads TGCAGCGTTGAAGGACTAGCGGGTACCGGGGAGCTGTTTTTT. It codes for CSVEGLAGTGELFF.

This clonotype was counted only a few times. The chain employs TRBV7-2 and TRBJ2-2; no definite D call. V was clipped by 2 bases and J by 6 bases, with 7 bases between them. This CDR3 has 13 residues. Germline CDR1 is SGHTA and CDR2 is FQGNSA. DNA of the CDR3: TGTGCCAGCAGCTTAATCTGGGCCGGGGAGCTGTTTTTT. Residues: CASSLIWAGELFF.

This clonotype was counted many times. V usage is TRBV29-1 and J usage is TRBJ2-1; 7 bases agree with TRBD2. The CDR3 extends over 17 amino acids. The ends lost 7 bases at V and 0 bases at J; junction bases unmatched: 15. The germline V gene encodes CDR1 SQVTM and CDR2 ANQGSEA. CDR3 DNA: TGCAGCGGCGGACAACAGGCTCTAGCGGACTCCTACAATGAGCAGTTCTTC. Translating gives CSGGQQALADSYNEQFF.

This clonotype was detected only a few times. The rearrangement links TRBV10-3 to TRBJ1-1; the D is unclear. V shed 1 base and J shed 1 base, with 13 bases lying between them. Germline lookup yields CDR1 ENHRY and CDR2 SYGVKD. This CDR3 comprises 16 residues. This chain's CDR3 is CAISELGTPPNTEAFF. The CDR3 DNA reads TGTGCCATCAGTGAGTTGGGCACTCCCCCGAACACTGAAGCTTTCTTT.

The gene calls are TRBV18 and TRBJ2-3, with 9 nucleotides matching TRBD2. J gave up 2 bases and V 2 bases, and 8 bases lay outside the gene matches. CDR3 length: 17 amino acids. Germline CDR1 is KGHSH and CDR2 is LQKENI. The DNA for the CDR3 is TGTGCCAGCTCACCATCCATTAGCGGGGGAAACACAGATACGCAGTATTTT. Translation gives CASSPSISGGNTDTQYF.

This clonotype showed up many times. The J gene is TRBJ2-7, the V gene TRBV6-6; 7 nucleotides align to TRBD1. The CDR3 sequence is 13 residues long. Germline V lookup: CDR1 MNHNY, CDR2 SVGAGI (reference sequence). V lost 6 bases and J lost 6; bases outside the gene matches: 8. CDR3 bases: TGTGCCAGCAGAGCCGGGACAGTCCTCGAGCAGTACTTC. This codes for CASRAGTVLEQYF.

This clonotype has a count of ten or more. V and J are TRBV5-1 and TRBJ2-1; D remains ambiguous. V lost 1 base and J lost 3, with 14 bases in between. The CDR3 is made up of 16 amino acids. Germline lookup yields CDR1 SGHRS and CDR2 YFSETQ. The CDR3 DNA sequence: TGCGCCAGCAGCTTGTCCTCGGACGGATACTACAATGAGCAGTTCTTC. Its protein is CASSLSSDGYYNEQFF. The entire variable domain, with the rest obtained from reference TRBV5-1 and TRBJ2-1, is as follows: KAGVTQTPRYLIKTRGQQVTLSCSPISGHRSVSWYQQTPGQGLQFLFEYFSETQRNKGNFPGRFSGRQFSNSRSEMNVSTLELGDSALYLCASSLSSDGYYNEQFFGPGTRLTVL.

This clonotype was detected ten times or more. The chain recombines TRBV5-1 with TRBJ1-1; 8 positions match TRBD1. Trimming took 3 bases from V and 5 from J; bases not matched to a gene: 3. The CDR3 has 13 amino acids. Germline-derived CDR1 and CDR2 are SGHRS and YFSETQ. CDR3 nucleotides: TGCGCCAGCAGCTCAACAGGGGGAACTGAAGCTTTCTTT. Amino acids: CASSSTGGTEAFF.

This clonotype was counted between two and nine times. The chain couples TRBV10-2 to TRBJ2-4; D is undetermined. CDR1 and CDR2 (germline): WSHSY, SAAADI. The CDR3 length is 16 residues. V shed 4 bases and J shed 0 bases, with 13 bases lying between them. Here the CDR3 reads CASSGSPPLAKNIQYF. Here the CDR3 DNA reads TGCGCCAGCAGTGGTTCCCCACCCCTAGCCAAAAACATTCAGTACTTC.

The sample holds many counts of this clonotype. The chain joins TRBV18 to TRBJ2-1; the D gene is possibly TRBD1 (5 bases). With 6 bases removed from V and 6 bases from J, the gap between germline ends came to 9 bases. The CDR3 contains 12 residues. CDR1 is KGHSH and CDR2 is LQKENI in the germline V gene. The CDR3 region has the DNA TGTGCCAGCTCTCCAGGGTCCAATGAGCAGTTCTTC. As protein: CASSPGSNEQFF. The complete variable domain, with remaining parts taken from reference TRBV18 and TRBJ2-1, reads NAGVMQNPRHLVRRRGQEARLRCSPMKGHSHVYWYRQLPEEGLKFMVYLQKENIIDESGMPKERFSAEFPKEGPSILRIQQVVRGDSAAYFCASSPGSNEQFFGPGTRLTVL.

This clonotype was found many times. The chain recombines TRBV29-1 with TRBJ2-7; 7 positions agree with TRBD1. CDR1 SQVTM and CDR2 ANQGSEA come from the germline V gene. J was trimmed by 4 bases and V by 6 bases; bases with no gene match: 9. The CDR3 covers 13 residues. CDR3 amino acids: CSVAGGLSYEQYF. The CDR3 DNA reads TGCAGCGTCGCAGGGGGTCTCAGTTACGAGCAGTACTTC.

At least ten counts were recorded for this clonotype. The J gene is TRBJ2-7, the V gene TRBV9; D possibly corresponds to TRBD1 (5 bases). Trimming left V 0 bases short and J 2 bases short, with 9 bases between. Germline CDR1 SGDLS, CDR2 YYNGEE. The CDR3 sequence is 14 residues long. This chain's CDR3 is CASSVEWGPYEQYF. In DNA form, the CDR3 reads TGTGCCAGCAGCGTAGAGTGGGGCCCCTACGAGCAGTACTTC.

Many counts were recorded for this clonotype. The genes are TRBV14 and TRBJ1-1; D uncertain. V lost 4 bases and J 6 bases, leaving 15 bases between the germline ends. CDR1 SGHDN and CDR2 FVKESK come from the germline V gene. The CDR3 loop spans 14 amino acids. Here the CDR3 reads CASSPPGLRPEAFF. CDR3 nucleotide sequence: TGTGCCAGCAGCCCCCCGGGTCTACGGCCTGAAGCTTTCTTT.

The gene calls are TRBV7-2 and TRBJ2-7; tentative D call: TRBD1 (6 bases). CDR3 size: 13 residues. V lost 5 bases, J lost 3 bases, and 11 bases lay in between. CDR1 SGHTA and CDR2 FQGNSA come from the germline V gene. The CDR3 here is CTSSMDRVYEQYF. The CDR3 nucleotides are TGTACCAGCAGCATGGACAGAGTCTACGAGCAGTACTTC.

This clonotype has ten or more counts. This chain uses TRBV3-1 with TRBJ2-7, with TRBD1 as a possible D gene (6 bases). V shed 4 bases and J shed 2 bases, with 9 bases lying between them. Germline loops: CDR1 LGHDT, CDR2 YNNKEL (reference sequence). The CDR3 extends over 13 amino acids. CDR3 sequence reads: CASSPRTAYEQYF. The CDR3, as DNA: TGTGCCAGCAGCCCACGGACAGCCTACGAGCAGTACTTC.

This clonotype turned up a few times. J is TRBJ2-7 and V is TRBV7-9, with D possibly being TRBD2 (6 bases). V lost 0 bases and J lost 7, with 10 bases in between. From germline, CDR1 is SEHNR and CDR2 FQNEAQ (reference sequence). The CDR3 loop spans 13 amino acids. CDR3 sequence (DNA): TGTGCCAGCAGCTTAGCGGGCCGGGAGGAGCAGTACTTC. Its translation: CASSLAGREEQYF.

With respect to this clonotype: One end of the junction does not line up with germline, which may come from a read error. The J gene is TRBJ2-2, the V gene TRBV9; the match to TRBD1 covers 7 bases. The length of the CDR3 is 16 residues. The germline gives CDR1 SGDLS, CDR2 YYNGEE. DNA of the CDR3: TGTGCCAGCCGCGTAGCGACAGGGAAAGACACCGGGGAGCTGTTTTTT. Residues: CASRVATGKDTGELFF. The full variable domain, rest sourced from reference TRBV9 and TRBJ2-2, is DSGVTQTPKHLITATGQRVTLRCSPRSGDLSVYWYQQSLDQGLQFLIQYYNGEERAKGNILERFSAQQFPDLHSELNLSSLELGDSALYFCASRVATGKDTGELFFGEGSRLTVL.

The gene calls are TRBV20-1 and TRBJ2-3; 12 bases align to TRBD2. Germline assignment: CDR1 DFQATT and CDR2 SNEGSKA (reference sequence). Trimming took 6 bases from V and 3 from J; bases not matched to a gene: 13. This CDR3 contains 17 residues. The CDR3 is CSAPRLAGDRVTDTQYF. The CDR3 DNA is TGCAGTGCCCCTAGACTAGCGGGAGACCGGGTGACAGATACGCAGTATTTT.

With respect to this clonotype: A much larger clone lies one base from this, so it may be a read error. The rearrangement uses TRBV27 and TRBJ2-7, with D perhaps matching TRBD2 (6 bases). Per germline, CDR1 MNHEY and CDR2 SMNVEV (reference sequence). The CDR3 has 15 amino acids. Trimming shortened V by 5 bases and J by 3 bases, and 17 bases separated the two germline ends. The CDR3 loop reads CASSRRDFYFYEQYF. The CDR3, as DNA: TGTGCCAGCAGTCGAAGGGACTTTTACTTCTACGAGCAGTACTTC.

This clonotype was picked up many times. This chain joins TRBV7-9 and TRBJ2-5; D unresolved. The CDR3 is 13 residues long. Per the germline V gene, CDR1 is SEHNR and CDR2 is FQNEAQ (reference sequence). Trimming took off 1 base at V and 1 base at J, with 4 bases between the two ends. CDR3 in amino acids: CASSLGRQETQYF. The CDR3 DNA reads as TGTGCCAGCAGCTTAGGACGCCAAGAGACCCAGTACTTC.

Concerning this clonotype: This may stem from a read error, because a much larger clone lies one nucleotide away. The CDR3 loop reads CASSPTGVLNQPQYF. CDR3 DNA sequence: TGTGCCAGCAGCCCGACAGGGGTCCTCAATCAGCCCCAGTATTTT. The rearrangement uses TRBV6-1 and TRBJ1-5; 8 bases are a match to TRBD1. With the DNA end fitting TRBJ2-3 better, the J assignment may be wrong. Germline CDR1 MNHNS, CDR2 SASEGT. This CDR3 is built from 15 residues.

Ten or more counts support this clonotype. The chain employs TRBV12-3 or TRBV12-4 and TRBJ1-2; 7 positions match TRBD1. V gave up 3 bases and J gave up 4 bases; unmatched junction bases: 8. CDR3 length equals 15 residues. The CDR3 is CASSFATGESYGYTF. The CDR3 DNA is TGTGCCAGCAGTTTCGCCACAGGGGAGAGCTATGGCTACACCTTC.

This clonotype was detected ten times or more. The chain employs TRBV5-1 and TRBJ1-5; weak D call: TRBD1 (5 bases). The CDR3 runs 15 residues. V shed 0 bases and J shed 6 bases, with 13 bases lying between them. From germline, CDR1 is SGHRS and CDR2 YFSETQ. In nucleotides, the CDR3 is TGCGCCAGCAGCTTGGCCGGGACCTGGGGTCAGCCCCAGCATTTT. This translates into CASSLAGTWGQPQHF.

This clonotype was detected a few times. V is TRBV6-2 or TRBV6-3 and J is TRBJ2-1, with D hard to call. There are 14 residues in the CDR3. V shed 4 bases and J shed 10 bases, with 17 bases lying between them. Germline assignment: CDR1 MNHEY and CDR2 SVGEGT. CDR3 region: CASSFGPASYEQFF. The CDR3 region has the DNA TGTGCCAGCAGTTTTGGGCCCGCTAGTTACGAGCAGTTCTTC.

This clonotype has only a few counts. The rearrangement joins TRBV2 to TRBJ2-7, with D possibly TRBD1 on 6 matching bases. Trimming pared 9 bases from V and 2 bases from J, leaving 14 bases between. CDR1 SNHLY and CDR2 FYNNEI come from the germline V gene. The CDR3 is made up of 13 amino acids. The DNA for the CDR3 is TGTGCCAGTACCGGGACACCTCCCTACGAGCAGTACTTC. Protein sequence: CASTGTPPYEQYF.

The table lists this clonotype with many counts. The rearrangement uses TRBV7-8 and TRBJ2-1; D not certain. Trimming removed 5 bases at V and 10 bases at J, with 9 bases between. The CDR3 extends over 11 amino acids. Per germline, CDR1 SGHVS and CDR2 FQNEAQ. The CDR3 is CASSRSGEQFF. The CDR3 DNA follows: TGTGCCAGCAGCCGTAGTGGGGAGCAGTTCTTC.